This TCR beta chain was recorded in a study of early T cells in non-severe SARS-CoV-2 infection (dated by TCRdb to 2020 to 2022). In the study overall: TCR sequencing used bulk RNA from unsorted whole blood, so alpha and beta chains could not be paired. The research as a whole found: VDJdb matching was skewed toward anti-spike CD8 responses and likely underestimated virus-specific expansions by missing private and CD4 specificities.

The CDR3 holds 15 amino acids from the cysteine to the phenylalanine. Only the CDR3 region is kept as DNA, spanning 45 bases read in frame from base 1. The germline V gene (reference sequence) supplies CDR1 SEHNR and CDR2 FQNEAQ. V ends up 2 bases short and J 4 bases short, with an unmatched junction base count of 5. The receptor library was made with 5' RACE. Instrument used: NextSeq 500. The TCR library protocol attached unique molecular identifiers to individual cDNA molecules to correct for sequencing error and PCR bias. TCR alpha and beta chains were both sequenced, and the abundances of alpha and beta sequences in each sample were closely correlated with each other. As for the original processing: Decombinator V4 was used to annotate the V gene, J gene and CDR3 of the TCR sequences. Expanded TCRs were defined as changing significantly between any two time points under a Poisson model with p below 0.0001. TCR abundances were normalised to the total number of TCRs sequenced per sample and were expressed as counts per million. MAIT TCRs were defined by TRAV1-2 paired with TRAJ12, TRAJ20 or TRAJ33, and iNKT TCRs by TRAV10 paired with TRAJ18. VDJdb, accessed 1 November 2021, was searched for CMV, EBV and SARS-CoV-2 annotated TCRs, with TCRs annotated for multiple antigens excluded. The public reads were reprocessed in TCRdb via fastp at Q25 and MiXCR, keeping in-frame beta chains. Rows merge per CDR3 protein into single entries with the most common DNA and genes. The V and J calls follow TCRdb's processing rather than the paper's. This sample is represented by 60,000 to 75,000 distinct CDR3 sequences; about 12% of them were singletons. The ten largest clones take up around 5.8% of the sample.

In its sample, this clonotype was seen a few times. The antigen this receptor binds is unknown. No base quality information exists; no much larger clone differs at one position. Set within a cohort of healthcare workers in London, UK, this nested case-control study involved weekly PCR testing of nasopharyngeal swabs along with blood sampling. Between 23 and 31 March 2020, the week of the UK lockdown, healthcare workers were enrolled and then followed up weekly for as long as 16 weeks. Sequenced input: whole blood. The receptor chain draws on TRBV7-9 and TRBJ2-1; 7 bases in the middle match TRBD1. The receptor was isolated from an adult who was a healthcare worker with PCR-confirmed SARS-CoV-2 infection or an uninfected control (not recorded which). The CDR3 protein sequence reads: CASSLSAGGYNEQFF. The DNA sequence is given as TGTGCCAGCAGCTTATCGGCAGGGGGTTACAATGAGCAGTTCTTC.